This passage covers 30 T cell receptor beta chains from one sample sequenced in a study of long-term antiretroviral therapy in people with HIV. Researchers report immunoSEQ v3.0 was run at survey level. Measured with immunoSEQ multiplex PCR; TCRdb has only the in-frame clones, and not every one. The data show some 7,900 clones, 60% to 85% seen once. Sample: unsorted PBMCs, taken 0.6 years before starting antiretroviral therapy. These receptors originate from a middle-aged man with HIV.

The V gene is TRBV2, the J gene TRBJ2-1, with 9 bases identical to TRBD1. The V gene's germline CDR1 is SNHLY and CDR2 FYNNEI. This CDR3 contains 15 residues. Trimming cost V 6 bases and J 6 bases; bases outside gene matches: 9. The CDR3 sequence is CASRGGQGTFNEQFF. The CDR3, as DNA: TGTGCCAGCAGGGGGGGACAGGGTACTTTCAATGAGCAGTTCTTC.

The V and J genes are TRBV30 and TRBJ1-6, with TRBD1 as a possible D gene (5 bases). CDR1 is GTSNPN, CDR2 SVGIG, per germline (reference sequence). V lost 2 bases to trimming and J lost 14 bases, with 16 bases between them. The CDR3 sequence is 13 residues long. CDR3 sequence (DNA): TGTGCCTGGAGTCAGGGCGTCACTAGGACCCTCCACTTT. It encodes CAWSQGVTRTLHF. Full variable domain (remainder filled in from reference TRBV30 and TRBJ1-6): SQTIHQWPATLVQPVGSPLSLECTVEGTSNPNLYWYRQAAGRGLQLLFYSVGIGQISSEVPQNLSASRPQDRQFILSSKKLLLSDSGFYLCAWSQGVTRTLHFGNGTRLTVT.

The genes are TRBV5-1 and TRBJ1-1, with a tentative D call TRBD1 (5 bases). The CDR3 extends over 15 amino acids. V was clipped by 4 bases and J by 4 bases, with 17 bases between them. From germline, CDR1 is SGHRS and CDR2 YFSETQ. CDR3 in amino acids: CASSGAPGGVTEAFF. For the CDR3, the DNA is TGCGCCAGCAGCGGGGCCCCAGGAGGGGTCACTGAAGCTTTCTTT.

This chain joins TRBV7-8 and TRBJ1-1; D might be TRBD1 (5 bases). V gave up 2 bases and J gave up 3 bases, with 16 bases separating them. Germline values: CDR1 SGHVS, CDR2 FQNEAQ. The CDR3 has 16 amino acids. The CDR3, as DNA: TGTGCCAGCAGCTTAAGGCGGGGCAGCCTACACACTGAAGCTTTCTTT. Its protein product is CASSLRRGSLHTEAFF.

The chain carries TRBV5-5 and TRBJ2-5, with D possibly called TRBD1 or TRBD2 (6 bases each). Germline V gene lookup returns CDR1 SGHKS and CDR2 YYEKEE (reference sequence). Trimming removed 1 base from V and 5 bases from J, with 21 bases in between. This CDR3 comprises 17 residues. The CDR3 here is CASSLSEGGIVGETQYF. In DNA, the CDR3 is TGTGCCAGCAGCTTGAGCGAGGGGGGCATCGTAGGGGAGACCCAGTACTTC.

This chain joins TRBV4-1 and TRBJ1-6, with a tentative D call TRBD1 (5 bases). Germline lookup yields CDR1 MGHRA and CDR2 YSYEKL. The CDR3 runs 18 residues. The V end lost 0 bases, the J end lost 1 base, and 13 bases lay between the germline ends. The CDR3 DNA reads as TGCGCCAGCAGCCAAGATCTTCCCAGGGTGTCCTATAATTCACCCCTCCACTTT. It specifies CASSQDLPRVSYNSPLHF.

The chain has TRBV4-1 and TRBJ1-6; 11 positions agree with TRBD1. The CDR3 consists of 15 residues. V lost 2 bases, J lost 15 bases, and 9 bases stayed unmatched. Germline V CDR1 and CDR2: MGHRA, YSYEKL. In DNA form, the CDR3 reads TGCGCCAGCAGCCAAAGGACAGGGGGCGAGGATTTCCTCCACTTT. It encodes CASSQRTGGEDFLHF.

On this clone: This sample also contains other DNA sequences that code for the same CDR3. J is TRBJ1-5 and V is TRBV19, with D possibly TRBD1 on 5 matching bases. Trimming left V 1 base short and J 1 base short, with 8 bases between. The CDR3 consists of 15 residues. Germline values: CDR1 LNHDA, CDR2 SQIVND (reference sequence). As DNA, the CDR3 is TGTGCCAGTAGTATAGTTGGGGGAAGCAATCAGCCCCAGCATTTT. Its translation: CASSIVGGSNQPQHF.

The rearrangement links TRBV5-1 to TRBJ2-7, with 7 positions matching TRBD1. After removal of 0 bases from V and 3 bases from J, the junction contained 6 bases not matched to a gene. CDR1 SGHRS and CDR2 YFSETQ come from the germline V gene. This CDR3 is built from 15 residues. In DNA form, the CDR3 reads TGCGCCAGCAGCTTGGGGGACAGTTTTCTCTACGAGCAGTACTTC. Translating gives CASSLGDSFLYEQYF.

CDR3 nucleotide sequence: TGTGCCAGCAGCGACAGGGAGGATCAGCCCCAGCATTTT. This codes for CASSDREDQPQHF. The V call is TRBV6-5, the J call TRBJ1-5; the match to TRBD1 covers 7 bases. V shed 6 bases, J shed 5 bases, and the junction held 4 bases outside the gene matches. This CDR3 is 13 amino acids long. CDR1 and CDR2 (germline): MNHEY, SVGAGI.

This clone was counted between two and nine times. The chain uses TRBV19 and TRBJ2-7; D unclear. Trimming stripped 5 bases from V and 3 bases from J, with 11 bases between. CDR1 is LNHDA, CDR2 SQIVND, per germline (reference sequence). The CDR3 spans 13 residues. In DNA, the CDR3 is TGTGCCAGTAGTTTCGGACCGCGCTACGAGCAGTACTTC. It specifies CASSFGPRYEQYF.

The J gene is TRBJ1-2, the V gene TRBV2; a possible D gene is TRBD1 (6 bases). In germline, CDR1 is SNHLY, CDR2 FYNNEI. The CDR3 sequence is 14 residues long. The V end lost 8 bases, the J end lost 2 bases, and 15 bases lay between the germline ends. The CDR3: CASRRGFLNYGYTF. The DNA of the CDR3 is TGTGCCAGCCGGAGGGGGTTCCTCAACTATGGCTACACCTTC.

The sample holds one count of this clone. V and J are TRBV6-1 and TRBJ2-2; D gene ambiguous. CDR1 is MNHNS, CDR2 SASEGT, per germline. This CDR3 region has 14 residues. Between the trimmed V and J ends, which lost 5 bases and 1 base, there was a span of 8 bases. CDR3 DNA: TGTGCCAGCAGTTGGGCCTTGAACACCGGGGAGCTGTTTTTT. This sequence encodes CASSWALNTGELFF.

The chain is built from TRBV5-6 and TRBJ1-2, with 7 bases matching TRBD1. The germline V gene has CDR1 SGHDT and CDR2 YYEEEE. Unmatched junction bases numbered 5, after V lost 0 bases and J lost 0 bases. The length of the CDR3 is 16 residues. The CDR3, as DNA: TGTGCCAGCAGCTTGGGAGGGGACAGCCCTAACTATGGCTACACCTTC. As protein: CASSLGGDSPNYGYTF.

The V gene is TRBV20-1, the J gene TRBJ1-1; 8 bases map to TRBD1. Germline V CDR1 and CDR2: DFQATT, SNEGSKA (reference sequence). The CDR3 runs to 11 residues. The trim removed 4 bases at V and 8 bases at J, leaving 3 bases unmatched. In DNA form, the CDR3 reads TGCAGTGCTACGAGGACAGGGGAAGCTTTCTTT. This encodes CSATRTGEAFF.

This chain joins TRBV7-9 and TRBJ1-4; D remains unclear. Germline CDR1 is SEHNR and CDR2 is FQNEAQ (reference sequence). This CDR3 is built from 15 residues. Trimming shortened V by 0 bases and J by 3 bases, and 8 bases separated the two germline ends. DNA for the CDR3: TGTGCCAGCAGCTTAGCAACACCCTCTAATGAAAAACTGTTTTTT. Amino acids: CASSLATPSNEKLFF. The full variable domain, its missing parts supplied by reference TRBV7-9 and TRBJ1-4, is DTGVSQNPRHKITKRGQNVTFRCDPISEHNRLYWYRQTLGQGPEFLTYFQNEAQLEKSRLLSDRFSAERPKGSFSTLEIQRTEQGDSAMYLCASSLATPSNEKLFFGSGTQLSVL.

The V gene is TRBV5-1, the J gene TRBJ2-3, with no clear D. Germline V lookup: CDR1 SGHRS, CDR2 YFSETQ. V lost 1 base, J lost 3 bases, and 3 bases lay in between. The CDR3 is made up of 12 amino acids. CDR3 region: CASSLPTDTQYF. CDR3 nucleotides: TGCGCCAGCAGCTTGCCGACAGATACGCAGTATTTT.

This chain connects TRBV14 to TRBJ1-1; D is unresolved. CDR1 and CDR2 (germline): SGHDN, FVKESK. The CDR3 is 12 residues long. Trimming took off 4 bases at V and 0 bases at J, with 3 bases between the two ends. CDR3 sequence: CASSLLNTEAFF. The CDR3 nucleotides read TGTGCCAGCAGCCTGTTGAACACTGAAGCTTTCTTT.

The gene calls are TRBV5-1 and TRBJ1-4, with 9 bases matching TRBD1. CDR1 and CDR2 from the germline V gene are SGHRS and YFSETQ. V was pared by 5 bases and J by 6 bases, with 2 bases of the junction left unmatched. The CDR3 has 13 residues. DNA of the CDR3: TGCGCCAGCAGAACAGGGGGCGATGAAAAACTGTTTTTT. Amino acids: CASRTGGDEKLFF.

This chain links TRBV5-1 with TRBJ2-4; 9 nucleotides line up with TRBD1. J lost 7 bases, V lost 0 bases, and 5 bases had no gene match. The CDR3 consists of 15 residues. Germline loops: CDR1 SGHRS, CDR2 YFSETQ. The DNA of the CDR3 is TGCGCCAGCAGCTTGGGGACAGGGGATAGGAACATTCAGTACTTC. Translation gives CASSLGTGDRNIQYF.

The V and J genes are TRBV5-6 and TRBJ2-7, with 7 bases matching TRBD1. CDR3 size: 13 residues. V shed 5 bases, J shed 4 bases, and the junction held 6 bases outside the gene matches. Germline CDR1 is SGHDT and CDR2 is YYEEEE. This CDR3 reads CASRPGTAYEQYF. As DNA, the CDR3 is TGTGCCAGCAGACCCGGGACAGCGTACGAGCAGTACTTC.

The chain couples TRBV21-1 to TRBJ1-1; the table's D call, TRBD1, has no DNA check behind it. TRBV21-1 is given as a pseudogene. CDR3 length: 13 amino acids. The CDR3 loop is CASIPGTGGVGTF. CDR3 DNA sequence: TGTGCCAGCATCCCGGGGACAGGGGGCGTAGGGACTTTT.

This clone showed up just a few times. The rearrangement joins TRBV5-1 to TRBJ2-2; D is unresolved. Deletions cut 5 bases from V and 0 bases from J, with 8 bases between. The CDR3 has 14 amino acids. The germline V gene encodes CDR1 SGHRS and CDR2 YFSETQ. The CDR3 protein is CASRYGSNTGELFF. The CDR3 region has the DNA TGCGCCAGCAGATATGGGTCGAACACCGGGGAGCTGTTTTTT.

This clone has just a few counts. This sequence joins TRBV7-9 and TRBJ2-3, with 13 bases matching TRBD2. Losses at the gene ends were 5 bases for V and 2 bases for J; bases not matched to a gene: 7. Germline CDR1 SEHNR, CDR2 FQNEAQ (reference sequence). This CDR3 has 17 residues. CDR3 in DNA: TGTGCCAGCAGCCGAGGACTAGCGGGGGTAGACACAGATACGCAGTATTTT. This sequence encodes CASSRGLAGVDTDTQYF.

The chain carries TRBV27 and TRBJ2-7; TRBD1 aligns across 9 bases. CDR1 and CDR2 (germline): MNHEY, SMNVEV (reference sequence). Trimming cost V 1 base and J 2 bases; bases outside gene matches: 9. The CDR3 extends over 17 amino acids. CDR3 DNA: TGTGCCAGCAGTTTATTCCAGGGGACAGGGACAACCTACGAGCAGTACTTC. Translating it yields CASSLFQGTGTTYEQYF.

The chain links TRBV6-6 to TRBJ1-2, with 9 bases fitting TRBD1. Germline V gene lookup returns CDR1 MNHNY and CDR2 SVGAGI (reference sequence). This CDR3 is built from 13 residues. J was trimmed by 3 bases and V by 8 bases; bases with no gene match: 4. This CDR3 is CASRTGEDYGYTF. DNA of the CDR3: TGTGCCAGCCGGACAGGGGAAGACTATGGCTACACCTTC.

This clone has only one observation. This rearrangement joins TRBV13 to TRBJ1-1; the D is unclear. The CDR3 has 10 residues. Germline CDR1 reads PRHDT; CDR2 reads FYEKMQ (reference sequence). Trimming left V 3 bases short and J 8 bases short, with 4 bases between. The CDR3 region is CASSLEEAFF. CDR3 DNA: TGTGCCAGCAGCTTGGAAGAAGCTTTCTTT.

The chain combines TRBV28 with TRBJ2-7; a possible D gene is TRBD2 (7 bases). V was pared by 5 bases and J by 4 bases, with 18 bases between. The CDR3 runs to 15 residues. Germline CDR1 and CDR2: MDHEN and SYDVKM. The CDR3 nucleotides read TGTGCCAGCAGTCTGGGGAGGGGACACTATTACGAGCAGTACTTC. Translation: CASSLGRGHYYEQYF. Using reference TRBV28 and TRBJ2-7 for the parts outside the CDR3, the full variable domain is DVKVTQSSRYLVKRTGEKVFLECVQDMDHENMFWYRQDPGLGLRLIYFSYDVKMKEKGDIPEGYSVSREKKERFSLILESASTNQTSMYLCASSLGRGHYYEQYFGPGTRLTVT.

J is TRBJ2-3 and V is TRBV25-1; D could derive from TRBD1 or TRBD2 (6 bases each). V was shortened by 6 bases and J by 5 bases, with 12 bases between the two germline ends. The germline gives CDR1 MGHDK, CDR2 SYGVNS. The CDR3 sequence is 13 residues long. CDR3 sequence reads: CASRRGGGDTQYF. Here the CDR3 DNA reads TGTGCCAGCAGGCGTGGAGGGGGAGATACGCAGTATTTT.

This clone was counted once. The chain is built from TRBV6-5 and TRBJ2-1; 10 bases map to TRBD2. Unmatched junction bases numbered 5, after V lost 0 bases and J lost 6 bases. This CDR3 is 16 amino acids long. Germline lookup yields CDR1 MNHEY and CDR2 SVGAGI. Written as DNA, the CDR3 is TGTGCCAGCAGTTACTCGAAGACTAGCGGGCCCAATGAGCAGTTCTTC. The encoded protein is CASSYSKTSGPNEQFF.